The next 17 T cell receptor beta chains were all read from a single sample in a study of cytomegalovirus exposure and HLA in healthy donors. Sequencing used immunoSEQ multiplex PCR; TCRdb keeps in-frame clones, though not all of them. The sample shows 230,000 or so clones, around 90% of them seen only once. The specimen sequenced was PBMCs. Every receptor here comes from a woman between 18 and 29 years old in good health and CMV-seronegative.

V is TRBV6-5 and J is TRBJ1-1, with a tentative D call TRBD1 (5 bases). This CDR3 comprises 14 residues. The V gene lost 5 bases and the J gene lost 0 bases, with 10 bases spanning the gap. From germline, CDR1 is MNHEY and CDR2 SVGAGI. CDR3 sequence: CASSLDSVNTEAFF. The CDR3, as DNA: TGTGCCAGCAGTCTCGACAGCGTGAACACTGAAGCTTTCTTT.

This clone has a single count. The V and J genes are TRBV27 and TRBJ2-1; the D gene is possibly TRBD2 (6 bases). Germline V gene lookup returns CDR1 MNHEY and CDR2 SMNVEV (reference sequence). Trimming removed 5 bases at V and 2 bases at J, with 10 bases between. The length of the CDR3 is 14 residues. The CDR3 DNA reads TGTGCCAGCAGTCGACGCGGGGCCTACAATGAGCAGTTCTTC. Encoded protein: CASSRRGAYNEQFF.

The chain joins TRBV7-6 to TRBJ2-5, with TRBD2 matching over 8 bases. CDR1 is SGHVS, CDR2 FNYEAQ, per germline. J was trimmed by 7 bases and V by 4 bases; bases with no gene match: 11. This CDR3 contains 15 residues. The CDR3 nucleotides are TGTGCCAGCAGCTCCGAGGCGGGGGGTGATGGGACCCAGTACTTC. It specifies CASSSEAGGDGTQYF.

Regarding this clone: One end of the junction does not line up with germline, which may come from a read error. The chain links TRBV10-3 to TRBJ1-1; D possibly corresponds to TRBD1 (6 bases). CDR1 and CDR2 from the germline V gene are ENHRY and SYGVKD. The CDR3 is 9 residues long. The CDR3 loop reads CAISELGTF. The CDR3 DNA reads TGTGCCATCAGTGAGCTCGGGACATTT.

The gene calls are TRBV15 and TRBJ2-1; 8 bases line up with TRBD1. This CDR3 has 15 residues. The germline V gene has CDR1 LNHNV and CDR2 YYDKDF (reference sequence). The V and J ends lost 4 bases and 4 bases, in that order; junction bases with no gene match: 6. CDR3 residues: CATSNNRGVYNEQFF. CDR3 nucleotide sequence: TGTGCCACCAGCAATAACAGGGGGGTATACAATGAGCAGTTCTTC.

This chain uses TRBV7-9 with TRBJ2-3, with 7 bases that match TRBD2. The CDR3 spans 15 residues. The junction had 14 bases not matched to a gene; V was cut back by 8 bases and J by 6 bases. Germline V lookup: CDR1 SEHNR, CDR2 FQNEAQ (reference sequence). The CDR3 here is CASAPAGYPVDTQYF. CDR3 bases: TGTGCCAGCGCCCCAGCGGGATACCCTGTGGATACGCAGTATTTT.

J is TRBJ1-2 and V is TRBV5-1; D is unresolved. Germline CDR1 SGHRS, CDR2 YFSETQ. The CDR3 extends over 14 amino acids. Deletions cut 2 bases from V and 2 bases from J, with 10 bases between. The CDR3 bases are TGCGCCAGCAGCTTTGAGGGATACAACTATGGCTACACCTTC. Protein: CASSFEGYNYGYTF.

The chain couples TRBV5-1 to TRBJ1-2, with no clear D. Germline V lookup: CDR1 SGHRS, CDR2 YFSETQ. The CDR3 length is 14 residues. Trimming pared 2 bases from V and 4 bases from J, leaving 12 bases between. DNA for the CDR3: TGCGCCAGCAGCTTTAATTTACCGAGCTATGGCTACACCTTC. Residues: CASSFNLPSYGYTF.

The gene calls are TRBV6-5 and TRBJ1-2; no firm D call. The V end was cut by 1 base, the J end by 4 bases, with 16 bases between. CDR1 MNHEY and CDR2 SVGAGI come from the germline V gene. The CDR3 covers 16 residues. DNA of the CDR3: TGTGCCAGCAGTTACTTTGCTGGGGAGGTGGCCTATGGCTACACCTTC. Residues: CASSYFAGEVAYGYTF.

The chain carries TRBV7-9 and TRBJ2-1; 8 positions agree with TRBD1. This CDR3 has 15 amino acids. The trim removed 6 bases at V and 5 bases at J, leaving 9 bases unmatched. Germline V CDR1 and CDR2: SEHNR, FQNEAQ (reference sequence). The CDR3 DNA reads TGTGCCAGCAGGGATCGGACAGGGAACAACAATGAGCAGTTCTTC. Translated: CASRDRTGNNNEQFF.

This rearrangement joins TRBV19 to TRBJ1-1, with unresolved D. Germline lookup yields CDR1 LNHDA and CDR2 SQIVND (reference sequence). The CDR3 has 15 amino acids. Trimming pared 10 bases from V and 6 bases from J, leaving 24 bases between. The CDR3 nucleotides read TGTGCCACCACCCCCGTGGGCAGTTTTGATGCTGAAGCTTTCTTT. Amino acids: CATTPVGSFDAEAFF. The full variable domain, in which reference TRBV19 and TRBJ1-1 provide the parts outside the CDR3, is DGGITQSPKYLFRKEGQNVTLSCEQNLNHDAMYWYRQDPGQGLRLIYYSQIVNDFQKGDIAEGYSVSREKKESFPLTVTSAQKNPTAFYLCATTPVGSFDAEAFFGQGTRLTVV.

On this clone: This sample includes further DNA sequences coding for the same CDR3. The gene calls are TRBV6-1 and TRBJ1-2; weak D call: TRBD1 (5 bases). CDR1 MNHNS and CDR2 SASEGT come from the germline V gene. The CDR3 runs to 13 residues. Trimming removed 2 bases from V and 4 bases from J, with 8 bases in between. The CDR3 reads CASSERGSYGYTF. In DNA form, the CDR3 reads TGTGCCAGCAGTGAAAGGGGCAGCTATGGCTACACCTTC.

This sequence joins TRBV5-4 and TRBJ2-7; 7 bases align to TRBD1. CDR1 and CDR2 from the germline V gene are SGHNT and YYREEE (reference sequence). This CDR3 comprises 13 residues. Unmatched junction bases numbered 6, after V lost 4 bases and J lost 5 bases. The CDR3 DNA is TGTGCCAGCAGCCCGACAGGGAACCACGAGCAGTACTTC. As protein: CASSPTGNHEQYF.

The chain uses TRBV5-1 and TRBJ2-1; a possible D gene is TRBD2 (6 bases). The CDR3 sequence is 15 residues long. V lost 4 bases, J lost 5 bases, and 16 bases lay in between. Germline V gene data show CDR1 as SGHRS and CDR2 as YFSETQ. CDR3 DNA: TGCGCCAGCAGCAAACTTAGCGGAGGGGACAATGAGCAGTTCTTC. Amino acid sequence: CASSKLSGGDNEQFF.

The chain combines TRBV7-6 with TRBJ2-1; D remains unclear. CDR1 is SGHVS, CDR2 FNYEAQ, per germline. The germline V and J ends were trimmed by 3 bases and 4 bases, with 7 bases remaining between them. There are 13 residues in the CDR3. The CDR3 is CASSLILYNEQFF. The CDR3, as DNA: TGTGCCAGCAGCTTGATTCTATACAATGAGCAGTTCTTC.

This clone was seen once. J is TRBJ1-1 and V is TRBV6-6; TRBD1 matches at 7 bases. Per the germline V gene, CDR1 is MNHNY and CDR2 is SVGAGI (reference sequence). Trimming at V came to 2 bases and at J to 4 bases, leaving 7 bases not matched to a gene. The CDR3 spans 15 residues. CDR3 loop: CASSYLRGQGTEAFF. DNA for the CDR3: TGTGCCAGCAGTTACCTAAGGGGGCAGGGCACTGAAGCTTTCTTT.

This chain connects TRBV4-3 to TRBJ2-1, with 8 bases lining up with TRBD2. V lost 0 bases and J lost 4; bases outside the gene matches: 14. The V gene's germline CDR1 is LGHNA and CDR2 YSLEER. The CDR3 spans 19 residues. CDR3 amino acids: CASSQERGAGEFGYNEQFF. The CDR3 DNA follows: TGCGCCAGCAGCCAAGAGCGAGGAGCGGGAGAGTTTGGGTACAATGAGCAGTTCTTC.